These T cell receptor beta chains were read from a single sample in a study of blood T cell repertoires in COVID-19. Data came from immunoSEQ multiplex PCR; TCRdb stores just in-frame clones and leaves some out. The sample holds 150,000 or so clones, around nine tenths seen once. The specimen was peripheral blood. The receptors originated from a human donor in a cohort sampled during active COVID-19. CDR3s include the opening cysteine and the closing phenylalanine or tryptophan. A D gene is named only where the DNA matches it firmly.

D gene	J gene	V gene	CDR3 protein
.	TRBJ1-2	TRBV12-3/TRBV12-4	CASSPTSYGYTF
.	TRBJ1-1	TRBV10-2	CASSGNGGNTEAFF
TRBD1	TRBJ1-1	TRBV5-1	CASQATGTEAFF
TRBD2	TRBJ2-5	TRBV5-4	CASSQPGLAGGRGETQYF
TRBD2	TRBJ2-5	TRBV5-1	CASRPSGGFETQYF
TRBD2	TRBJ2-5	TRBV9	CASSVVGSGEETQYF
.	TRBJ2-5	TRBV11-2	CASSLAGAAAETQYF
.	TRBJ1-1	TRBV12-3/TRBV12-4	CASSFEGEEAFF
TRBD1	TRBJ1-5	TRBV28	CASRPTWTGPSQYSNQPQHF
.	TRBJ1-2	TRBV27	CAVKAPRSGDYGYTF
.	TRBJ1-1	TRBV28	CASRPAGLWDEAFF
.	TRBJ2-7	TRBV3-1/TRBV3-2	CASSQGSDEQYF
TRBD1	TRBJ1-3	TRBV4-1	CASSPSFVLQGRSSGNTIYF
.	TRBJ1-2	TRBV15	CATLSKDSHYGYTF
.	TRBJ1-2	TRBV7-8	CASSLGRGLDGYTF
.	TRBJ1-3	TRBV11-3	CASSSQADPGNTIYF
TRBD2	TRBJ2-5	TRBV19	CASSIRTSGRETQYF
.	TRBJ2-6	TRBV28	CASRLSSGANVLTF
.	TRBJ2-6	TRBV18	CASSPGGPGANVLTF
.	TRBJ1-2	TRBV5-1	CASSLGQRTSHYGYTF
.	TRBJ1-4	TRBV2	CASSEQGKTNEKLFF
TRBD1	TRBJ1-1	TRBV29-1	CSVQSRRDSEAFF
TRBD1	TRBJ2-3	TRBV14	CASSRPTGTPADTQYF
.	TRBJ1-4	TRBV5-6	CASSLRTDINEKLFF
TRBD1	TRBJ1-2	TRBV28	CASSRTGREGYGYTF
.	TRBJ1-4	TRBV5-4	CASSLDVRDEKLFF
.	TRBJ1-5	TRBV5-6	CASNQRDSNQPQHF
.	TRBJ2-5	TRBV7-2	CASSLYYRVSETQYF
TRBD2	TRBJ2-7	TRBV7-8	CASSRTSGSYEQYF
TRBD2	TRBJ2-1	TRBV7-9	CASSLEMGLAGYNEQFF
.	TRBJ2-2	TRBV28	CASSSLRLVRGPNTGELFF
TRBD1	TRBJ2-5	TRBV19	CASSQQGAQTQYF
TRBD2	TRBJ2-5	TRBV7-6	CASSLLRGAGQETQYF
.	TRBJ2-7	TRBV6-6	CASSYQDGGPTYEQYF
.	TRBJ2-5	TRBV3-1/TRBV3-2	CASSHQDQETQYF
.	TRBJ2-1	TRBV24-1	CATHIPGLLIASYNEQFF
.	TRBJ1-2	TRBV20-1	CSARRDYGYTF
.	TRBJ2-5	TRBV20-1	CSARDQETQYF
.	TRBJ1-5	TRBV3-1/TRBV3-2	CASSQDPSANQPQHF
TRBD2	TRBJ2-2	TRBV10-3	CAIRNSGGASGELFF
TRBD2	TRBJ2-1	TRBV27	CASLPGLAGGSYNEQFF
TRBD1	TRBJ1-2	TRBV3-1/TRBV3-2	CASSHRTGTGNYGYTF
.	TRBJ1-6	TRBV11-2	CASSLAGEGTPLHF
TRBD1	TRBJ1-2	TRBV2	CASSAQGVRGYTF
.	TRBJ2-7	TRBV1	CTSSPLGSSYEQYF
TRBD2	TRBJ2-1	TRBV24-1	CATSPTSINEQFF
.	TRBJ2-7	TRBV27	CASSQEAGEGYEQYF
.	TRBJ2-7	TRBV5-5	CASSFFTDSYEQYF
.	TRBJ2-7	TRBV5-5	CASSLSDDTYEQYF
TRBD1	TRBJ1-4	TRBV7-2	CASSLAGQGLEKLFF